These 11 T cell receptor beta chains originate from one sample sequenced in a study of blood T cell repertoires in COVID-19. The method was immunoSEQ multiplex PCR; TCRdb's version includes in-frame clones alone and lacks a portion of them. In the table there are around 170,000 clones, about 88% of which are singletons. Sequenced material: peripheral blood. The receptor set was obtained from a young woman with active or convalescent COVID-19.

The rearrangement uses TRBV28 and TRBJ2-7; D may be TRBD1 (5 bases). CDR3 length: 14 residues. CDR1 is MDHEN and CDR2 is SYDVKM in the germline V gene. Trimming took 6 bases from V and 4 from J, leaving 16 bases between them. In DNA, the CDR3 is TGTGCCAGCAGCCAGGACACTTACCTTTACGAGCAGTACTTC. It translates to CASSQDTYLYEQYF.

For the CDR3, the DNA is TGTGCCAGCAGTTTCGAAAATACCGGACAGAATTCACCCCTCCACTTT. Translation: CASSFENTGQNSPLHF. The rearrangement uses TRBV27 and TRBJ1-6, with D possibly TRBD1 on 6 matching bases. The CDR3 consists of 16 residues. V lost 3 bases and J lost 7, with 16 bases in between. Germline CDR1 reads MNHEY; CDR2 reads SMNVEV (reference sequence).

The chain is built from TRBV18 and TRBJ2-5; unclear D gene. The CDR3 extends over 14 amino acids. V lost 1 base to trimming and J lost 1 base, with 7 bases between them. The V gene's germline CDR1 is KGHSH and CDR2 LQKENI. CDR3 sequence: CASSPQERQETQYF. The CDR3 nucleotides are TGTGCCAGCTCACCACAGGAGCGCCAAGAGACCCAGTACTTC.

As DNA, the CDR3 is TGTGCCAGCAGCCTAGAGGCAGCCAGCACAGATACGCAGTATTTT. This gives the protein CASSLEAASTDTQYF. V and J are TRBV21-1 and TRBJ2-3; TRBD2 is taken as the D call from the table, unchecked against the DNA. TRBV21-1 is described as a pseudogene. CDR3 length: 15 residues.

The chain employs TRBV7-9 and TRBJ2-6; D uncertain. Germline V gene lookup returns CDR1 SEHNR and CDR2 FQNEAQ (reference sequence). Trimming shortened V by 7 bases and J by 0 bases, and 13 bases separated the two germline ends. This CDR3 region has 16 residues. Here the CDR3 reads CASIQFLSSGANVLTF. The CDR3 DNA sequence: TGTGCCAGCATACAGTTCTTAAGCTCTGGGGCCAACGTCCTGACTTTC.

The chain has TRBV19 and TRBJ1-6; 9 nucleotides agree with TRBD1. J lost 8 bases, V lost 7 bases, and 9 bases had no gene match. This CDR3 is built from 15 residues. Per germline, CDR1 LNHDA and CDR2 SQIVND (reference sequence). The CDR3 bases are TGTGCCAGTACCAGCACGGGGACAGGGCATTCACCCCTCCACTTT. This codes for CASTSTGTGHSPLHF.

This rearrangement joins TRBV27 to TRBJ2-7; TRBD2 aligns across 7 bases. V trimming: 1 base; J trimming: 6 bases; junction bases outside the gene matches: 0. The CDR3 spans 12 residues. Germline V lookup: CDR1 MNHEY, CDR2 SMNVEV (reference sequence). In nucleotides, the CDR3 is TGTGCCAGCAGTTTATGGGGGGGCGAGCAGTACTTC. It encodes CASSLWGGEQYF.

This chain links TRBV19 with TRBJ1-5; 8 bases fit TRBD1. V lost 8 bases to trimming and J lost 3 bases; unmatched junction nucleotides: 3. This CDR3 spans 13 amino acids. Germline V gene lookup returns CDR1 LNHDA and CDR2 SQIVND (reference sequence). CDR3 residues: CASGQGLNQPQHF. DNA of the CDR3: TGTGCCAGTGGACAGGGCCTCAATCAGCCCCAGCATTTT.

The chain employs TRBV3-1 (or the pseudogene TRBV3-2) and TRBJ1-6; D remains ambiguous. This CDR3 region has 12 residues. Germline loops: CDR1 LGHDT, CDR2 YNNKEL (reference sequence). Trimming stripped 1 base from V and 10 bases from J, with 5 bases between. The CDR3 spells CASSQVTSPLHF. The CDR3 DNA sequence: TGTGCCAGCAGCCAAGTAACATCACCCCTCCACTTT.

The V call is TRBV24-1, the J call TRBJ2-1; possible D gene TRBD1, 6 bases. The CDR3 sequence is 16 residues long. V shed 4 bases and J shed 1 base, with 13 bases lying between them. CDR1 KGHDR and CDR2 SFDVKD come from the germline V gene. In DNA, the CDR3 is TGTGCCACCAGTGAACAGGGCCCAAGGTCCTACAATGAGCAGTTCTTC. As protein: CATSEQGPRSYNEQFF.

This clone was seen only once. This chain connects TRBV28 to TRBJ1-6, with 8 bases fitting TRBD1. The CDR3 loop spans 19 amino acids. With V trimmed by 3 bases and J by 0 bases, 10 bases remained unmatched. The germline gives CDR1 MDHEN, CDR2 SYDVKM. CDR3 sequence reads: CASSFLGQGRGSYNSPLHF. The DNA for the CDR3 is TGTGCCAGCAGTTTCCTTGGACAGGGCCGGGGCTCCTATAATTCACCCCTCCACTTT. The full variable domain, its missing parts supplied by reference TRBV28 and TRBJ1-6, is DVKVTQSSRYLVKRTGEKVFLECVQDMDHENMFWYRQDPGLGLRLIYFSYDVKMKEKGDIPEGYSVSREKKERFSLILESASTNQTSMYLCASSFLGQGRGSYNSPLHFGNGTRLTVT.